This T cell receptor beta chain was identified during a study of cytomegalovirus exposure and HLA in healthy donors. The study's findings and limits: Trimming of TCR beta V- and J-genes showed a link, identified in a later analysis, to a missense DCLRE1C variant.

The V end was cut by 0 bases, the J end by 8 bases, with 10 bases between. The length of the CDR3 is 14 residues. Germline CDR1 LGHNA, CDR2 YSLEER. On this clone itself: Its antigen remains unidentified.

60 Vbeta and 13 Jbeta primers were used in PCR. Measured with immunoSEQ multiplex PCR; TCRdb has only the in-frame clones, and not every one. The sample records around 93,000 clones, 82% being singletons. Nominally healthy donors were sampled, though unrecorded immune exposures were likely. Sequencing was done on a sample of PBMCs. This sequence joins TRBV4-3 and TRBJ1-4; D gene uncertain. The sequence derives from a man over 45 in good health and CMV-seronegative. The CDR3 reads CASSQDQFSEKLFF. CDR3 nucleotide sequence: TGCGCCAGCAGCCAAGATCAATTTAGCGAAAAACTGTTTTTT.